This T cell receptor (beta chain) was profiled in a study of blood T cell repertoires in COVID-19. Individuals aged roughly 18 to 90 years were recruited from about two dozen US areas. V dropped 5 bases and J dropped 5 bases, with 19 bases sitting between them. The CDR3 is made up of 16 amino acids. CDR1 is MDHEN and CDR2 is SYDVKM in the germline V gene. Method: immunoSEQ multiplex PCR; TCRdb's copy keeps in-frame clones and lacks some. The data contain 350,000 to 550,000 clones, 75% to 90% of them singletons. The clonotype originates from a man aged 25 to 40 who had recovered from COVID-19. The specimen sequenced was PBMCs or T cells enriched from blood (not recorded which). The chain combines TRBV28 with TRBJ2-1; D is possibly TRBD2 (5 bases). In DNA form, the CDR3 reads TGTGCCAGCAGTATAATAACCTCCGGGATCAACAATGAGCAGTTCTTC. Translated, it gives CASSIITSGINNEQFF.